This T cell receptor beta chain was sequenced in a study of CD8 T cells in Susac syndrome. Study-wide context: Patients with Susac syndrome were, at the time of blood collection, therapy-naive, maintained on corticosteroids, or maintained on intravenous immunoglobulin alone. Findings of the study overall: Expansion of clones was not seen in the CD4+ T cell repertoires of Susac syndrome.

As regards this clonotype: The antigen is unknown. One junction end does not reproduce the germline sequence, and a read error may be involved.

An amount of RNA that ranged from roughly 0.45 to 1 ug was reverse transcribed with random hexamers. Via MiXCR, TCRdb re-called the immunoSEQ multiplex PCR reads, giving one row per CDR3 protein. The table records roughly 200,000 distinct CDR3 sequences, roughly 94% of them present only once. The V gene's germline CDR1 is SQVTM and CDR2 ANQGSEA. This CDR3 is built from 15 residues. Sequencing of TCR beta was undertaken in CD8+ and CD4+ T cells derived from blood. The sequence was obtained from a human donor with Susac syndrome. Sequencing used CD4+ T cells from PBMCs. The rearrangement joins TRBV29-1 to TRBJ2-1, with 10 bases identical to TRBD2. CDR3 nucleotide sequence: TGCAGCGTCGAAGCGCCGGGACTAGCGTCCAATGAGCAGTTCTTC. This gives the protein CSVEAPGLASNEQFF.